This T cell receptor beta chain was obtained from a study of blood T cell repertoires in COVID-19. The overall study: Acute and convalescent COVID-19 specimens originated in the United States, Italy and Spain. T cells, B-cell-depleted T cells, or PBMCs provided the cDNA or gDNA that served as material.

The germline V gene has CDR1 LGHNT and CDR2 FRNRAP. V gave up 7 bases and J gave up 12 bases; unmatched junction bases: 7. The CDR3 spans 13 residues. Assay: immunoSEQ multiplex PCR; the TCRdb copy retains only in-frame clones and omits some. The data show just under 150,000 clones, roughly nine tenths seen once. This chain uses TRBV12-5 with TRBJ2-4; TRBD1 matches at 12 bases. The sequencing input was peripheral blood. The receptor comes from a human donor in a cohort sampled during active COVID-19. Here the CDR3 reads CASARDRGLDQYF. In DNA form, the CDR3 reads TGTGCTAGTGCCCGGGACAGGGGGCTTGATCAGTACTTC.